Below are 23 T cell receptor beta chains sequenced from a single sample in a study of PD-L1 blockade in urothelial cancer. Time point given: pretreatment peripheral blood. The assay was immunoSEQ multiplex PCR, and TCRdb's table has in-frame clones only and misses some. The repertoire holds about 95,000 clones, with roughly 84% as singletons. The input for sequencing was PBMCs, taken around atezolizumab (anti-PD-L1) treatment. The receptors were sampled from a man in his 60s with urothelial cancer.

The chain carries TRBV6-1 and TRBJ2-2, with TRBD1 as a possible D gene (6 bases). V was trimmed by 5 bases and J by 9 bases, leaving 7 bases between them. CDR1 is MNHNS and CDR2 is SASEGT in the germline V gene. The CDR3 runs 11 residues. CDR3 DNA sequence: TGTGCCAGCAGTACAGGGTGGGAGCTGTTTTTT. Its protein product is CASSTGWELFF.

V usage is TRBV6-5 and J usage is TRBJ1-1, with 7 bases aligning to TRBD1. This CDR3 spans 14 amino acids. The J segment lost 0 bases and the V segment lost 5 bases, leaving 3 bases of the junction unmatched. CDR1 is MNHEY and CDR2 is SVGAGI in the germline V gene. CDR3 DNA sequence: TGTGCCAGCAGTCGGGGACAGATGAACACTGAAGCTTTCTTT. This encodes CASSRGQMNTEAFF.

This clone appeared a single time. The chain employs TRBV16 and TRBJ1-2; 8 positions agree with TRBD1. The CDR3 has 14 amino acids. Germline CDR1 reads KGHSY; CDR2 reads FQNENV. Losses at the gene ends were 2 bases for V and 9 bases for J; bases not matched to a gene: 8. This chain's CDR3 is CASSQGQGPVRYTF. The CDR3 nucleotides read TGTGCCAGCAGCCAAGGACAGGGTCCTGTTCGCTACACCTTC. The whole variable domain, remainder taken from reference TRBV16 and TRBJ1-2, is GEEVAQTPKHLVRGEGQKAKLYCAPIKGHSYVFWYQQVLKNEFKFLISFQNENVFDETGMPKERFSAKCLPNSPCSLEIQATKLEDSAVYFCASSQGQGPVRYTFGSGTRLTVV.

V gene TRBV27 combines with J gene TRBJ2-2; 8 bases fit TRBD2. The CDR3 consists of 18 residues. CDR1 and CDR2 (germline): MNHEY, SMNVEV (reference sequence). V lost 1 base, J lost 4 bases, and 11 bases stayed unmatched. The CDR3 DNA is TGTGCCAGCAGTTTATTGAGAGCGGGGGCCTCGGGCACCGGGGAGCTGTTTTTT. Translating gives CASSLLRAGASGTGELFF.

V and J are TRBV2 and TRBJ2-1; 11 nucleotides match TRBD2. The germline CDR1 and CDR2 sequences are SNHLY and FYNNEI. V lost 2 bases and J lost 9; bases outside the gene matches: 6. The CDR3 extends over 15 amino acids. The CDR3 region is CASSEIAGGGGEQFF. The CDR3, as DNA: TGTGCCAGCAGTGAAATAGCGGGAGGGGGGGGTGAGCAGTTCTTC.

The chain couples TRBV28 to TRBJ2-1, with TRBD2 matching over 14 bases. Losses at the gene ends were 3 bases for V and 7 bases for J; bases not matched to a gene: 8. The CDR3 loop spans 17 amino acids. In germline, CDR1 is MDHEN, CDR2 SYDVKM. The CDR3 coding sequence is TGTGCCAGCAGTTTGGGGGGGACTAGCGGGAGATTTAATGAGCAGTTCTTC. It is translated as CASSLGGTSGRFNEQFF.

The CDR3 bases are TGTGCCAGCAGCCCCCCGAGGGGGGGTGACTATGGCTACACCTTC. Translated: CASSPPRGGDYGYTF. This chain connects TRBV16 to TRBJ1-2; D may be TRBD1 (6 bases). The V end was cut by 4 bases, the J end by 3 bases, with 15 bases between. This CDR3 has 15 residues. CDR1 KGHSY and CDR2 FQNENV come from the germline V gene.

J is TRBJ2-7 and V is TRBV9, with TRBD2 matching over 11 bases. The V segment lost 0 bases and the J segment 0 bases; nucleotides outside the gene matches: 17. In germline, CDR1 is SGDLS, CDR2 YYNGEE. There are 21 residues in the CDR3. The CDR3, as DNA: TGTGCCAGCAGCGTAGAGGGGGGGAGCGGGACTAGCGGCCCGAGCTCCTACGAGCAGTACTTC. It specifies CASSVEGGSGTSGPSSYEQYF.

The rearrangement links TRBV18 to TRBJ2-5; D not certain. Trimming removed 4 bases at V and 2 bases at J, with 2 bases between. Germline V lookup: CDR1 KGHSH, CDR2 LQKENI. This CDR3 region has 11 residues. CDR3 sequence reads: CASSLQETQYF. The CDR3 coding sequence is TGTGCCAGCTCACTACAAGAGACCCAGTACTTC.

This clone was observed a few times. The chain joins TRBV7-3 to TRBJ2-2, with TRBD2 matching over 9 bases. Trimming at V came to 7 bases and at J to 7 bases, leaving 7 bases not matched to a gene. The length of the CDR3 is 14 residues. CDR1 is SGHTA, CDR2 FQGTGA, per germline. The CDR3 DNA reads as TGTGCCAGCACCACGGGAGCGGGGGGCGGGGAGCTGTTTTTT. Translation gives CASTTGAGGGELFF.

The chain joins TRBV5-4 to TRBJ1-2; D is unresolved. The CDR3 loop spans 14 amino acids. The V end was cut by 4 bases, the J end by 3 bases, with 13 bases between. CDR1 is SGHNT, CDR2 YYREEE, per germline (reference sequence). CDR3 nucleotide sequence: TGTGCCAGCAGCCCAGAGCAGGCTCACTATGGCTACACCTTC. Translated, it gives CASSPEQAHYGYTF.

This clone was observed a few times. The chain recombines TRBV4-1 with TRBJ2-7; TRBD2 matches 13 bases. Germline lookup yields CDR1 MGHRA and CDR2 YSYEKL. Losses at the gene ends were 3 bases for V and 6 bases for J; bases not matched to a gene: 11. CDR3 size: 17 residues. CDR3 sequence (DNA): TGCGCCAGCAGCCAGCTATTTGGACTAGCGGGAGTGGCCGAGCAGTACTTC. Amino acids: CASSQLFGLAGVAEQYF.

The chain recombines TRBV5-1 with TRBJ2-1; D may be TRBD1 (6 bases). The length of the CDR3 is 12 residues. Germline V gene sequence: CDR1 SGHRS, CDR2 YFSETQ. Deletions cut 0 bases from V and 8 bases from J, with 6 bases between. DNA of the CDR3: TGCGCCAGCAGCTTGGAGGGGGATGAGCAGTTCTTC. Translated, it gives CASSLEGDEQFF.

V and J are TRBV27 and TRBJ1-4; 7 positions agree with TRBD1. Germline V lookup: CDR1 MNHEY, CDR2 SMNVEV (reference sequence). The CDR3 loop spans 14 amino acids. With 5 bases clipped from V and 7 bases from J, the junction kept 7 bases outside the gene matches. The CDR3 protein is CASSGQGVVEKLFF. The CDR3 DNA reads TGTGCCAGCAGTGGTCAGGGGGTTGTTGAAAAACTGTTTTTT.

V is TRBV30 and J is TRBJ2-7; TRBD2 matches at 11 bases. The germline CDR1 and CDR2 sequences are GTSNPN and SVGIG (reference sequence). With 2 bases clipped from V and 6 bases from J, the junction kept 9 bases outside the gene matches. The CDR3 runs 15 residues. The CDR3 spells CAWSKKGLAGGEQYF. CDR3 DNA sequence: TGTGCCTGGAGTAAAAAGGGTCTAGCGGGAGGCGAGCAGTACTTC.

The genes are TRBV5-1 and TRBJ2-5; 12 bases fit TRBD1. V lost 3 bases to trimming and J lost 5 bases; unmatched junction nucleotides: 11. The length of the CDR3 is 17 residues. Germline V gene sequence: CDR1 SGHRS, CDR2 YFSETQ. This chain's CDR3 is CASSSPGTGGYGETQYF. CDR3 DNA sequence: TGCGCCAGCAGCTCTCCCGGGACAGGGGGCTATGGGGAGACCCAGTACTTC.

This clone appeared a single time. Written as DNA, the CDR3 is TGTGCCAGCAGCTTAGGGGGCGGGGCTTGGGAGACCCAGTACTTC. Protein product: CASSLGGGAWETQYF. The chain has TRBV11-1 and TRBJ2-5; D is possibly TRBD2 (6 bases). Trimming removed 1 base at V and 5 bases at J, with 14 bases between. The V gene's germline CDR1 is SGHAT and CDR2 FQDESV (reference sequence). The length of the CDR3 is 15 residues.

The rearrangement links TRBV27 to TRBJ2-1, with a tentative D call TRBD2 (6 bases). From germline, CDR1 is MNHEY and CDR2 SMNVEV (reference sequence). CDR3 size: 13 residues. Trimming took 2 bases from V and 9 from J, leaving 11 bases between them. CDR3 DNA: TGTGCCAGCAGTTTAGGGAGGATGAGTGAGCAGTTCTTC. It is translated as CASSLGRMSEQFF.

The chain joins TRBV2 to TRBJ1-4; a possible D gene is TRBD1 (5 bases). CDR1 is SNHLY, CDR2 FYNNEI, per germline. The CDR3 spans 14 residues. V was pared by 7 bases and J by 8 bases, with 17 bases between. DNA of the CDR3: TGTGCCAGCACCCCCCGGACGGGGGGGGAAAAACTGTTTTTT. Translated: CASTPRTGGEKLFF.

This clone has a single count. The rearrangement joins TRBV7-3 to TRBJ2-3, with 14 positions matching TRBD2. This CDR3 is built from 15 residues. Per the germline V gene, CDR1 is SGHTA and CDR2 is FQGTGA. The V gene end was trimmed by 5 bases and the J gene end by 7 bases; junction bases not matched to a gene: 5. The CDR3 loop is CASSLGTSGGNTQYF. CDR3 bases: TGTGCCAGCAGCCTCGGGACTAGCGGGGGTAATACGCAGTATTTT.

The chain carries TRBV28 and TRBJ1-2; D might be TRBD1 (6 bases). Germline V lookup: CDR1 MDHEN, CDR2 SYDVKM. This CDR3 contains 12 residues. Deletions cut 6 bases from V and 2 bases from J, with 7 bases between. CDR3 sequence reads: CASRDRNYGYTF. For the CDR3, the DNA is TGTGCCAGCAGGGACAGAAACTATGGCTACACCTTC.

The chain employs TRBV6-5 and TRBJ2-2; D is ambiguous. The V end lost 5 bases, the J end lost 6 bases, and 10 bases lay between the germline ends. CDR3 size: 13 residues. The germline CDR1 and CDR2 sequences are MNHEY and SVGAGI. The DNA for the CDR3 is TGTGCCAGCAGTCCTCAACCGGCCGGGGAGCTGTTTTTT. This gives the protein CASSPQPAGELFF.

V gene TRBV7-3 combines with J gene TRBJ2-1; 7 bases agree with TRBD2. Germline V lookup: CDR1 SGHTA, CDR2 FQGTGA. The CDR3 spans 15 residues. J lost 5 bases, V lost 1 base, and 5 bases had no gene match. CDR3 amino acids: CASSLMLAEHNEQFF. DNA for the CDR3: TGTGCCAGCAGCTTAATGCTAGCGGAGCACAATGAGCAGTTCTTC.